This entry is about one T cell receptor (beta chain). Antigen specificity is unknown. This specimen belongs to a study of long-term antiretroviral therapy in people with HIV. Researchers report immunoSEQ v3.0 was run at survey level. TCRdb keeps only in-frame clones here, not all; method: immunoSEQ multiplex PCR. In the table there are approximately 41,000 clones, roughly 80% of which are singletons. Samples held about 0.9-11 million cryopreserved PBMC, and DNA extraction followed. Trimming cost V 6 bases and J 7 bases; bases outside gene matches: 8. CDR1 and CDR2 (germline): SQVTM, ANQGSEA. The CDR3 extends over 13 amino acids. Study-wide results and limits: Every time point showed a repertoire led by clones expanded before ART.

Sequences were derived from unsorted PBMCs, sampled 1.5 years after starting antiretroviral therapy. The clonotype originates from a young man with HIV. This sequence joins TRBV29-1 and TRBJ2-1; TRBD2 aligns across 8 bases. The DNA for the CDR3 is TGCAGCGTAAACCCCGGGGGGGGAAATGAGCAGTTCTTC. It yields the protein CSVNPGGGNEQFF.